This T cell receptor (beta chain) was recovered during a study of OX40 agonist ivuxolimab in advanced cancers. Some clones are missing from TCRdb's copy, which holds only in-frame ones; the method was immunoSEQ multiplex PCR. The data hold 20,000 to 30,000 clones, with 79% observed a single time. V shed 11 bases and J shed 3 bases, with 16 bases lying between them. Per germline, CDR1 MNHEY and CDR2 SMNVEV (reference sequence). The length of the CDR3 is 13 residues. Study findings and constraints: CD8+ T cells averaged more expanded clones than CD4+.

Points on this clone: The antigen remains unidentified.

The rearrangement joins TRBV27 to TRBJ2-5; D is uncertain. This specimen consisted of CD4+ or CD8+ T cells sorted from blood, obtained in a trial of the OX40 agonist ivuxolimab. The TCR sequence derives from an adult with an advanced solid tumor such as melanoma, head and neck, liver or kidney cancer. The CDR3, as DNA: TGTGCCTCACGAGTGTTGGGGAAAGAGACCCAGTACTTC. Protein sequence: CASRVLGKETQYF.